This paragraph covers one T cell receptor beta chain sequence. What it binds is unknown. Produced via immunoSEQ multiplex PCR; TCRdb's table is partial and in-frame only. The sample yields hundreds of thousands of clones, around 73% seen once. Splitting the CD4+ cells yielded a CD45RA+ naive subset and a CD45RA-negative memory subset. The entry originates in a study of shared clonotypes between healthy human individuals. The CDR3 consists of 16 residues. Germline CDR1 and CDR2: MGHDK and SYGVNS. J was trimmed by 5 bases and V by 6 bases; bases with no gene match: 10. Points from the study as a whole: Naive CD4 clonotypes were shared across a few donors at about 5%.

Sequencing used memory CD4+ T cells sorted from blood. The subset was: CD45RA-negative fraction. V is TRBV25-1 and J is TRBJ2-2; TRBD2 agrees at 9 bases. This clonotype was obtained from a woman under 40 in good health. CDR3 loop: CASSGGLAGTTGELFF. As DNA, the CDR3 is TGTGCCAGCAGCGGAGGGCTAGCGGGGACTACCGGGGAGCTGTTTTTT.